The 17 T cell receptor beta chains listed next were all sequenced from one sample in a study of cytomegalovirus exposure and HLA in healthy donors (dated by TCRdb to the late 2010s). The method was the immunoSEQ multiplex PCR assay. For the multiplex PCR, a mixture combining 60 forward primers for TCR Vbeta segments and 13 reverse primers for TCR Jbeta segments was used. TCRdb re-hosts the immuneACCESS table, in-frame sequences only. Its copies lack some clones; in the studies checked, an unresolved V gene accounts for under half of them, and the cause for the rest is not known. The sample includes approximately 210,000 clones, with about four fifths observed a single time. The ten largest clones represent about 1.8% of the sample. What was sequenced was PBMCs. The receptor set was obtained from a man between 18 and 35 years old in good health and CMV-seronegative.

The rearrangement uses TRBV20-1 and TRBJ2-7, with unresolved D. The V end lost 6 bases, the J end lost 5 bases, and 8 bases lay between the germline ends. The CDR3 contains 10 residues. Germline assignment: CDR1 DFQATT and CDR2 SNEGSKA (reference sequence). The CDR3 reads CSAAIDEQYF. The CDR3 nucleotides are TGCAGTGCCGCGATTGACGAGCAGTACTTC.

V gene TRBV9 combines with J gene TRBJ2-7; 9 bases line up with TRBD2. CDR3 size: 16 residues. V was clipped by 4 bases and J by 3 bases; unmatched bases: 11. CDR1 and CDR2 (germline): SGDLS, YYNGEE. CDR3 in amino acids: CASSTSTSGTHYEQYF. Here the CDR3 DNA reads TGTGCCAGCAGCACATCGACTAGCGGTACCCACTACGAGCAGTACTTC.

The chain links TRBV2 to TRBJ1-1; TRBD1 matches at 8 bases. The CDR3 is 15 residues long. Germline values: CDR1 SNHLY, CDR2 FYNNEI. Trimming cost V 2 bases and J 5 bases; bases outside gene matches: 7. The CDR3 coding sequence is TGTGCCAGCAGTGAACCCGCCAGGGGGCAAACTGAAGCTTTCTTT. This gives the protein CASSEPARGQTEAFF.

This clone occurred a few times. The rearrangement joins TRBV19 to TRBJ2-2; 7 bases fit TRBD1. CDR3 length: 16 amino acids. The ends lost 3 bases at V and 5 bases at J; junction bases unmatched: 9. Germline CDR1 reads LNHDA; CDR2 reads SQIVND (reference sequence). The CDR3 sequence: CASSIEGAGLTGELFF. The CDR3 DNA reads TGTGCCAGTAGTATCGAGGGGGCAGGTTTAACCGGGGAGCTGTTTTTT.

This clone was observed once. The chain employs TRBV4-2 and TRBJ2-2; TRBD1 is a possible D gene (6 bases). Germline assignment: CDR1 LGHNA and CDR2 YNFKEQ. The CDR3 loop spans 16 amino acids. Trimming pared 1 base from V and 1 base from J, leaving 10 bases between. CDR3 nucleotide sequence: TGTGCCAGCAGCCAAGCCGGGACAAGGAACACCGGGGAGCTGTTTTTT. Its protein product is CASSQAGTRNTGELFF.

CDR3 protein: CASSRFAGGEGGNEQFF. CDR3 in DNA: TGTGCCAGTAGTCGTTTTGCGGGGGGCGAGGGGGGCAATGAGCAGTTCTTC. The V call is TRBV19, the J call TRBJ2-1; TRBD2 aligns across 8 bases. V lost 5 bases and J lost 6; bases outside the gene matches: 15. The CDR3 covers 17 residues. Germline V gives CDR1 LNHDA, CDR2 SQIVND (reference sequence).

This chain connects TRBV4-3 to TRBJ2-3; perhaps TRBD2 as D (5 bases). V shed 0 bases and J shed 0 bases, with 7 bases lying between them. Germline V lookup: CDR1 LGHNA, CDR2 YSLEER. The CDR3 length is 15 residues. CDR3 DNA sequence: TGCGCCAGCAGCCAAGAGAGGGATAGCACAGATACGCAGTATTTT. Its protein is CASSQERDSTDTQYF.

The rearrangement uses TRBV5-8 and TRBJ1-4, with D uncertain. CDR3 length: 14 residues. Trimming took 0 bases from V and 5 from J, leaving 8 bases between them. Per the germline V gene, CDR1 is SGHTS and CDR2 is YDEGEE. In DNA form, the CDR3 reads TGTGCCAGCAGCTTGGGACACAGAAATGAAAAACTGTTTTTT. Residues: CASSLGHRNEKLFF.

The V gene is TRBV7-6, the J gene TRBJ2-7, with 7 positions matching TRBD2. V was pared by 5 bases and J by 0 bases, with 7 bases of the junction left unmatched. CDR3 length: 15 residues. Germline CDR1 SGHVS, CDR2 FNYEAQ. The CDR3 sequence is CASSRSGLSSYEQYF. CDR3 DNA sequence: TGTGCCAGCAGCCGTAGCGGGCTGAGCTCCTACGAGCAGTACTTC.

V and J are TRBV28 and TRBJ2-1; D is possibly TRBD2 (5 bases). Trimming shortened V by 5 bases and J by 8 bases, and 10 bases separated the two germline ends. Per germline, CDR1 MDHEN and CDR2 SYDVKM. CDR3 size: 12 residues. The CDR3 DNA reads TGTGCCAGCAGTCCCACGGGGTATGAGCAGTTCTTC. It translates to CASSPTGYEQFF.

This clone has a single count. The J gene is TRBJ2-1, the V gene TRBV6-4; 7 nucleotides line up with TRBD1. The CDR3 length is 18 residues. The ends lost 5 bases at V and 5 bases at J; junction bases unmatched: 18. Germline-derived CDR1 and CDR2 are MRHNA and SNTAGT. The CDR3 sequence: CASSSGLFSPGQNNEQFF. Here the CDR3 DNA reads TGTGCCAGCAGTTCTGGTTTATTTTCTCCGGGACAGAACAATGAGCAGTTCTTC.

The genes are TRBV6-1 and TRBJ2-1, with D unclear. The CDR3 covers 14 residues. V shed 5 bases and J shed 5 bases, with 13 bases lying between them. Germline values: CDR1 MNHNS, CDR2 SASEGT. The CDR3 loop is CASSLERRDNEQFF. For the CDR3, the DNA is TGTGCCAGCAGTCTCGAGCGCCGTGACAATGAGCAGTTCTTC.

Comment on this clone: One end of the junction fails to match germline, which may point to a read error. The gene calls are TRBV7-9 and TRBJ2-7, with 9 bases fitting TRBD2. Looked up from germline, CDR1 is SEHNR and CDR2 is FQNEAQ (reference sequence). CDR3 length equals 14 residues. Here the CDR3 reads CSSSYSGRDYEQYF. For the CDR3, the DNA is TGTTCCAGCAGCTATAGCGGGAGAGACTACGAGCAGTACTTC.

The chain has TRBV19 and TRBJ1-1; TRBD1 aligns across 7 bases. V shed 5 bases and J 1 base; nucleotides not matched to a gene: 4. The CDR3 length is 14 residues. The germline CDR1 and CDR2 sequences are LNHDA and SQIVND (reference sequence). The CDR3 is CASSPDRANTEAFF. DNA of the CDR3: TGTGCCAGTAGTCCCGACAGGGCGAACACTGAAGCTTTCTTT.

The chain uses TRBV28 and TRBJ1-5; D remains unclear. Germline CDR1 reads MDHEN; CDR2 reads SYDVKM. V lost 1 base and J lost 0, with 4 bases in between. The CDR3 covers 14 residues. CDR3 in amino acids: CASSLFNSNQPQHF. In DNA, the CDR3 is TGTGCCAGCAGTTTATTCAATAGCAATCAGCCCCAGCATTTT.

This chain uses TRBV7-9 with TRBJ2-7; 9 bases align to TRBD1. V gave up 2 bases and J gave up 3 bases; unmatched junction bases: 11. CDR3 length: 17 amino acids. The germline gives CDR1 SEHNR, CDR2 FQNEAQ (reference sequence). The CDR3 reads CASSLPTGGAVGYEQYF. The CDR3 bases are TGTGCCAGCAGCTTACCCACAGGGGGCGCAGTAGGCTACGAGCAGTACTTC.

Turning to this clone: Relative to the germline gene, one junction end is altered; a read error may explain this. The chain recombines TRBV7-9 with TRBJ1-4; D might be TRBD1 (5 bases). CDR1 SEHNR and CDR2 FQNEAQ come from the germline V gene (reference sequence). The CDR3 runs 16 residues. The CDR3 here is CSSSLDGPGEGEKLFF. The CDR3 coding sequence is TGTTCCAGCAGCTTAGATGGTCCGGGGGAAGGGGAAAAACTGTTTTTT.